This T cell receptor (beta chain) is from a study of T cells after yellow fever vaccination. Study-wide context: Researchers used SMART-Seq v4 Ultra Low Input to prepare fractions that had low cell numbers. Study findings and constraints: A minor fraction of clonotypes spanned both CD4 and CD8 compartments. The booster saw the reappearance of most primary-vaccination clones (96% CD4, 80% to 90% CD8).

TCRdb re-derived calls from the 5' RACE reads in MiXCR, one entry per CDR3 protein. The sample records 230,000 or so distinct CDR3 sequences, 3.6% being singletons. About this clonotype itself: Antigen specificity is unknown.

This specimen consisted of PBMCs, obtained 15 days after the yellow fever booster vaccination. This TCR was recovered from a young man who received the YFV17D yellow fever vaccine.

The CDR3 sequence: CASSLAGTGVSNYGYTF. CDR3 bases: TGTGCCAGCAGCTTGGCCGGGACAGGGGTTTCTAACTATGGCTACACCTTC. V gene TRBV5-5 combines with J gene TRBJ1-2, with TRBD1 identical over 10 bases. Germline values: CDR1 SGHKS, CDR2 YYEKEE (reference sequence). V shed 0 bases, J shed 0 bases, and the junction held 5 bases outside the gene matches. The CDR3 sequence is 17 residues long.